This T cell receptor (beta chain) was profiled in a study of blood T cell repertoires in COVID-19. CDR1 and CDR2 (germline): WSHSY, SAAADI. There are 14 residues in the CDR3. V lost 1 base to trimming and J lost 2 bases, with 5 bases between them. Sequenced by immunoSEQ multiplex PCR; TCRdb stores in-frame clones only, minus some. The sample has about 190,000 clones; approximately 84% are singletons. This receptor was identified in a woman in her 30s who had recovered from COVID-19. The sample consisted of PBMCs or T cells enriched from blood (not recorded which). The chain joins TRBV10-2 to TRBJ1-4; D remains unclear. Here the CDR3 DNA reads TGCGCCAGCAGTGAGTTCCAGACTAATGAAAAACTGTTTTTT. Encoded protein: CASSEFQTNEKLFF.